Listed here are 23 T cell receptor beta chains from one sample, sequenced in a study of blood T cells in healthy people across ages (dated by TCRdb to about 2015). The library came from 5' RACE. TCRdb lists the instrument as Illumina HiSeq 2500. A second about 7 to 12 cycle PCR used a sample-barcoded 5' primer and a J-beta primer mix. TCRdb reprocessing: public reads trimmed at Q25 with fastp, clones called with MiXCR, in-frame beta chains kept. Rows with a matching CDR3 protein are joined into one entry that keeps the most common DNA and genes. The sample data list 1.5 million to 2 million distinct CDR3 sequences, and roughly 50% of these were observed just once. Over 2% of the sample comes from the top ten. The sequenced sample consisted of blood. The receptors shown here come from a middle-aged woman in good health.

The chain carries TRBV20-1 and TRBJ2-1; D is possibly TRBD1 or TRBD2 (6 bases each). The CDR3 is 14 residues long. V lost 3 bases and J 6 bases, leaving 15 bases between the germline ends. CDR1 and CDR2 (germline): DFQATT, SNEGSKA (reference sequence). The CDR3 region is CSASRGATPNEQFF. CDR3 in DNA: TGCAGTGCTAGTAGGGGGGCCACGCCCAATGAGCAGTTCTTC.

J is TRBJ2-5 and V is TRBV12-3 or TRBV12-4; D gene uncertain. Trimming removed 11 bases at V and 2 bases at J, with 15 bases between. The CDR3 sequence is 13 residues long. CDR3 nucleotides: TGTGCCGGAGCGCAAGGAGTTCAAGAGACCCAGTACTTC. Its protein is CAGAQGVQETQYF.

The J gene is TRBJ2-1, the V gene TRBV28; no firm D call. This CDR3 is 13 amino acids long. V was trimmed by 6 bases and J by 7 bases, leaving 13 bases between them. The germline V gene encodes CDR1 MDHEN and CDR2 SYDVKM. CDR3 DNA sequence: TGTGCCAGCAGAGACCCGCCTTTGAATGAGCAGTTCTTC. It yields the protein CASRDPPLNEQFF.

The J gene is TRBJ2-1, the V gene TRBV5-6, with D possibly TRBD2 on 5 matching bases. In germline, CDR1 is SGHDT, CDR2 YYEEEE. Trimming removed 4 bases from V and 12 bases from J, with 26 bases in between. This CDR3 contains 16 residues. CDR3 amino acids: CASSPPRGGRLMGQFF. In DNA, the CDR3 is TGTGCCAGCAGCCCGCCCCGGGGTGGGCGGCTTATGGGGCAGTTCTTC.

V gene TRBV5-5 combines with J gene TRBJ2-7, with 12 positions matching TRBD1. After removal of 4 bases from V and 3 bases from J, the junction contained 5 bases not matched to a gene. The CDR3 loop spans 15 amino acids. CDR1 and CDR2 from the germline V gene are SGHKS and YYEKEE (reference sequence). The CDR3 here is CASSVGQGAFYEQYF. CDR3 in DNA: TGTGCCAGCAGCGTGGGACAGGGGGCCTTCTACGAGCAGTACTTC.

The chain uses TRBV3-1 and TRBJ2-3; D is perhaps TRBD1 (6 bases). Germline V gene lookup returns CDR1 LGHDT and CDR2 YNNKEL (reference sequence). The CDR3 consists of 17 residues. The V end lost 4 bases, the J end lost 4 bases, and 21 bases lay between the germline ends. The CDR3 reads CASSRPRGQGLADTQYF. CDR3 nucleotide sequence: TGTGCCAGCAGCCGACCAAGGGGACAAGGTTTAGCAGATACGCAGTATTTT.

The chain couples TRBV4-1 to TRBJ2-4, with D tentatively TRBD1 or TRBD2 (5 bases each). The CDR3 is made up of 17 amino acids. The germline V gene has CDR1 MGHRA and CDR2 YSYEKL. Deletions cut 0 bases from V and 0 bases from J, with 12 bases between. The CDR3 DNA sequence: TGCGCCAGCAGCCAAGATTGGGGACGGCTAGCCAAAAACATTCAGTACTTC. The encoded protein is CASSQDWGRLAKNIQYF.

The CDR3 bases are TGCGCCAGCAGAGATGGGACAGCTCTCAATCAGCCCCAGCATTTT. Its protein product is CASRDGTALNQPQHF. The genes are TRBV5-1 and TRBJ1-5, with 7 bases aligning to TRBD1. Trimming removed 5 bases from V and 3 bases from J; junction bases left unmatched: 8. CDR1 and CDR2 (germline): SGHRS, YFSETQ. The CDR3 totals 15 residues.

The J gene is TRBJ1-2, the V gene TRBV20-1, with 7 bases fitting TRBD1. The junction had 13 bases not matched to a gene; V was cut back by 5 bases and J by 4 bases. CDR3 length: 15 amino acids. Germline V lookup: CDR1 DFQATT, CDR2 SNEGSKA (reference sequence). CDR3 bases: TGCAGTGCTCACGACAGGACAGGCTGGCTCTATGGCTACACCTTC. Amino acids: CSAHDRTGWLYGYTF.

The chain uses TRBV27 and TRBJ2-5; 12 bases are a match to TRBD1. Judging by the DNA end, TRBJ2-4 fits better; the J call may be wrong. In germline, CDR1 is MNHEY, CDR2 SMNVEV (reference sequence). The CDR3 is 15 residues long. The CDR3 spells CASSSGTGGVNIQYF. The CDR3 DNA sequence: TGTGCCAGCAGTTCCGGGACAGGGGGCGTCAACATTCAGTACTTC.

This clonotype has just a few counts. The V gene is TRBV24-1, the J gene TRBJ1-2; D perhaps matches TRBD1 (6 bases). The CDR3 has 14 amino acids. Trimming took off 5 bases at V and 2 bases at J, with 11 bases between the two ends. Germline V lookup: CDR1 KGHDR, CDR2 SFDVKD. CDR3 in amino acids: CATSADSSNYGYTF. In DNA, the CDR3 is TGTGCCACCAGTGCGGACAGCTCAAACTATGGCTACACCTTC.

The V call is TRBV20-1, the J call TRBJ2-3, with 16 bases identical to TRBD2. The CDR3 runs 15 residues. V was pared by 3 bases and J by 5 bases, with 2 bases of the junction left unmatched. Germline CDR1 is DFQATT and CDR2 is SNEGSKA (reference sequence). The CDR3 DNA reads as TGCAGTGCTAGGGGACTAGCGGGGGGGGTAGATACGCAGTATTTT. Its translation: CSARGLAGGVDTQYF.

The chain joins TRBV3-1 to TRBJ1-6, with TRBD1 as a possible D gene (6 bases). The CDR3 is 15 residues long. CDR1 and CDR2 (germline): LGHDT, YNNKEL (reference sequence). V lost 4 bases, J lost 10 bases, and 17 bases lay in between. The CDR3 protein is CASSPGPGARSPLHF. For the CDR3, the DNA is TGTGCCAGCAGCCCGGGACCGGGGGCGAGATCACCCCTCCACTTT.

The CDR3 spells CASSLFTYNEQFF. The CDR3 DNA sequence: TGTGCCAGCTCACTATTCACCTACAATGAGCAGTTCTTC. The chain couples TRBV18 to TRBJ2-1; unclear D gene. V lost 4 bases, J lost 2 bases, and 6 bases lay in between. CDR1 is KGHSH and CDR2 is LQKENI in the germline V gene. The CDR3 totals 13 residues. Full variable domain (missing parts from reference TRBV18 and TRBJ2-1): NAGVMQNPRHLVRRRGQEARLRCSPMKGHSHVYWYRQLPEEGLKFMVYLQKENIIDESGMPKERFSAEFPKEGPSILRIQQVVRGDSAAYFCASSLFTYNEQFFGPGTRLTVL.

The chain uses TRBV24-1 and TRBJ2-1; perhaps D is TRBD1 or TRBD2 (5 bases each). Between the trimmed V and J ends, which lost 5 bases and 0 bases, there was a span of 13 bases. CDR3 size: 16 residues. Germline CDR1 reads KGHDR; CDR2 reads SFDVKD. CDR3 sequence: CATSVQDGASYNEQFF. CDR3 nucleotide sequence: TGTGCCACCAGTGTCCAGGACGGGGCCTCCTACAATGAGCAGTTCTTC.

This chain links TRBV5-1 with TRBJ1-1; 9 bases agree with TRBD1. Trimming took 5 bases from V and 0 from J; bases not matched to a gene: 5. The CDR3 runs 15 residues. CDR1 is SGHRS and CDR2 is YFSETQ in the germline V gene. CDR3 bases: TGCGCCAGCAGACCGGGACAGGGAGTGAACACTGAAGCTTTCTTT. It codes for CASRPGQGVNTEAFF.

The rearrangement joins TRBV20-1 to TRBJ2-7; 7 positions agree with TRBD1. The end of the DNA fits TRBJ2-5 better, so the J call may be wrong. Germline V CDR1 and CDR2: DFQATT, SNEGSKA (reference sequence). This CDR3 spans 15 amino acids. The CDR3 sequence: CSARLGGTASETQYF. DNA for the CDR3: TGCAGTGCTCGCCTAGGGGGCACAGCATCGGAGACCCAGTACTTC.

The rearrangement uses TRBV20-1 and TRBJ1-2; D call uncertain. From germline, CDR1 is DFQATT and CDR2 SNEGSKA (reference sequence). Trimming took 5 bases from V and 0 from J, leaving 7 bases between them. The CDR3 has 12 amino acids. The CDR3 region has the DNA TGCAGTGCTTTGGAAACTAACTATGGCTACACCTTC. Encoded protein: CSALETNYGYTF.

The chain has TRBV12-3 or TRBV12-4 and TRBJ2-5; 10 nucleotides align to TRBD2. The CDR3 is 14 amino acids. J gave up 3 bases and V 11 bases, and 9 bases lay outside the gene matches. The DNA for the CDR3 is TGTGCCGGCAAAATAGCGGGGGGAAAAGAGACCCAGTACTTC. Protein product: CAGKIAGGKETQYF.

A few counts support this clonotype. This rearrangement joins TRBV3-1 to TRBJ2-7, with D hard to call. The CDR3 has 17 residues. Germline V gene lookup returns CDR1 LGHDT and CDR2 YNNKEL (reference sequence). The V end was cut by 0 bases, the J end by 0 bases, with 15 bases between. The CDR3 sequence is CASSQDLGRLSSYEQYF. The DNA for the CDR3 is TGTGCCAGCAGCCAAGACTTGGGCAGGCTAAGCTCCTACGAGCAGTACTTC.

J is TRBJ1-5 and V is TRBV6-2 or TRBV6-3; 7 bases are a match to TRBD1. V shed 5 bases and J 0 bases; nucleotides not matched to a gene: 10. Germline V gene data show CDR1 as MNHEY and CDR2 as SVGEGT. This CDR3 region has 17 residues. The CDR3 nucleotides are TGTGCCAGCAGTCGGAGACAGGGAGGGGGTAGCAATCAGCCCCAGCATTTT. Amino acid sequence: CASSRRQGGGSNQPQHF.

The chain's CDR3 is CASSRNRQGVFGETQYF. In nucleotides, the CDR3 is TGTGCCAGCAGCCGCAATCGCCAAGGGGTTTTTGGAGAGACCCAGTACTTC. The chain employs TRBV4-2 and TRBJ2-5; D perhaps matches TRBD1 (5 bases). This CDR3 is built from 17 residues. The germline V gene encodes CDR1 LGHNA and CDR2 YNFKEQ. Trimming cost V 4 bases and J 4 bases, with 22 bases left between them.

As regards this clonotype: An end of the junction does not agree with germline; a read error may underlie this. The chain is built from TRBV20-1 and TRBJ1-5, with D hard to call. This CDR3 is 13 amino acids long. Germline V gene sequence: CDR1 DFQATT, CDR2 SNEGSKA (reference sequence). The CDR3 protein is CSPRPPSNQPQHF. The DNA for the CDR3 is TGCAGTCCTAGACCGCCTAGCAATCAGCCCCAGCATTTT.